The next 26 T cell receptor beta chains were all read from a single sample in a study of OX40 agonist ivuxolimab in advanced cancers. The table came from immunoSEQ multiplex PCR; TCRdb's copy has only in-frame clones and leaves some out. The sample carries approximately 66,000 clones, 75% to 90% recorded once. The starting material was CD4+ or CD8+ T cells sorted from blood, obtained in a trial of the OX40 agonist ivuxolimab. These receptors were collected from an adult with an advanced solid tumor such as melanoma, head and neck, liver or kidney cancer.

V gene TRBV13 combines with J gene TRBJ2-5, with D possibly matching TRBD2 (5 bases). CDR1 and CDR2 (germline): PRHDT, FYEKMQ (reference sequence). The CDR3 is made up of 14 amino acids. V lost 5 bases and J lost 5, with 15 bases in between. The CDR3 sequence: CASSPRGPRETQYF. CDR3 coding DNA: TGTGCCAGCAGCCCGCGAGGGCCTCGGGAGACCCAGTACTTC.

This chain links TRBV30 with TRBJ1-6; D remains unclear. Trimming took off 2 bases at V and 7 bases at J, with 9 bases between the two ends. In germline, CDR1 is GTSNPN, CDR2 SVGIG (reference sequence). This CDR3 is 13 amino acids long. The CDR3 protein is CAWSWQGNSPLHF. CDR3 sequence (DNA): TGTGCCTGGAGTTGGCAAGGAAATTCACCCCTCCACTTT. The full variable domain, completed using reference TRBV30 and TRBJ1-6, is SQTIHQWPATLVQPVGSPLSLECTVEGTSNPNLYWYRQAAGRGLQLLFYSVGIGQISSEVPQNLSASRPQDRQFILSSKKLLLSDSGFYLCAWSWQGNSPLHFGNGTRLTVT.

J is TRBJ1-2 and V is TRBV7-9; TRBD1 aligns across 7 bases. The ends lost 1 base at V and 8 bases at J; junction bases unmatched: 7. The germline CDR1 and CDR2 sequences are SEHNR and FQNEAQ (reference sequence). The CDR3 is 14 amino acids. The CDR3 region is CASSLVGGGEGYTF. The DNA of the CDR3 is TGTGCCAGCAGCTTAGTCGGAGGGGGCGAGGGCTACACCTTC.

In this sample, this clone turned up a few times. The rearrangement links TRBV2 to TRBJ1-5; 7 bases line up with TRBD1. Trimming at V came to 6 bases and at J to 1 base, leaving 6 bases not matched to a gene. The CDR3 runs to 15 residues. Germline V gene data show CDR1 as SNHLY and CDR2 as FYNNEI. Written as DNA, the CDR3 is TGTGCCAGCAGCCGACAGGGTTCGAGCAATCAGCCCCAGCATTTT. The encoded protein is CASSRQGSSNQPQHF.

The J gene is TRBJ1-5, the V gene TRBV5-6, with 10 bases lining up with TRBD1. Germline lookup yields CDR1 SGHDT and CDR2 YYEEEE. CDR3 length equals 15 residues. V gave up 1 base and J gave up 5 bases; unmatched junction bases: 3. The CDR3 nucleotides are TGTGCCAGCAGCTTGTGGGGACAGGGGTATCAGCCCCAGCATTTT. The encoded protein is CASSLWGQGYQPQHF.

DNA for the CDR3: TGTGCCAGCAGCGCCTGGCAACGATCGAACGAGCAGTACTTC. Its protein product is CASSAWQRSNEQYF. The chain uses TRBV9 and TRBJ2-5, with D unresolved. The J call may be wrong; the DNA end is better matched by TRBJ2-7. CDR3 length equals 14 residues. Germline CDR1 is SGDLS and CDR2 is YYNGEE.

The chain joins TRBV10-3 to TRBJ2-7; D might be TRBD1 (5 bases). This CDR3 region has 14 residues. Germline assignment: CDR1 ENHRY and CDR2 SYGVKD. Trimming left V 3 bases short and J 5 bases short, with 14 bases between. The CDR3 coding sequence is TGTGCCATCAGTGAAGGGCAGGGATTGGACGAGCAGTACTTC. Translation: CAISEGQGLDEQYF.

The chain links TRBV7-8 to TRBJ2-5; 7 bases fit TRBD1. The CDR3 covers 15 residues. Per the germline V gene, CDR1 is SGHVS and CDR2 is FQNEAQ. Unmatched junction bases numbered 8, after V lost 5 bases and J lost 2 bases. For the CDR3, the DNA is TGTGCCAGCAGCCCCCCCGGCAGGGGGCAAGAGACCCAGTACTTC. Protein product: CASSPPGRGQETQYF.

The chain couples TRBV10-3 to TRBJ2-4, with 10 bases that match TRBD2. After removal of 2 bases from V and 3 bases from J, the junction contained 10 bases not matched to a gene. The CDR3 extends over 18 amino acids. The germline V gene encodes CDR1 ENHRY and CDR2 SYGVKD. CDR3 sequence: CAISERLAGVEVKNIQYF. The CDR3 DNA reads TGTGCCATCAGTGAGAGGCTAGCGGGAGTTGAGGTCAAAAACATTCAGTACTTC.

This clone was detected only once. This chain uses TRBV5-6 with TRBJ2-5; 7 bases map to TRBD1. The last part of the DNA fits TRBJ2-7 better; the J call may be wrong. Germline CDR1 and CDR2: SGHDT and YYEEEE. The CDR3 consists of 18 residues. CDR3 protein: CASSPSFGQEILTYEQYF. CDR3 coding DNA: TGTGCCAGCAGCCCATCGTTTGGACAGGAAATATTAACCTACGAGCAGTACTTC.

The CDR3 nucleotides read TGTGCCAGCATGGACTATCCCGAGCAGTACTTC. Its protein product is CASMDYPEQYF. This chain connects TRBV2 to TRBJ2-7, with a possible D match to TRBD2 (6 bases). From germline, CDR1 is SNHLY and CDR2 FYNNEI. Between the trimmed V and J ends, which lost 7 bases and 6 bases, there was a span of 10 bases. The CDR3 runs to 11 residues.

The rearrangement uses TRBV4-1 and TRBJ2-2; tentatively, D is TRBD1 (5 bases). The CDR3 extends over 17 amino acids. V dropped 0 bases and J dropped 0 bases, with 11 bases sitting between them. The germline V gene has CDR1 MGHRA and CDR2 YSYEKL. The CDR3 is CASSQDTQGTNTGELFF. CDR3 DNA sequence: TGCGCCAGCAGCCAAGATACCCAGGGAACGAACACCGGGGAGCTGTTTTTT.

V gene TRBV4-3 combines with J gene TRBJ1-2; tentatively, D is TRBD1 (5 bases). Between the trimmed V and J ends, which lost 3 bases and 1 base, there was a span of 15 bases. Germline-derived CDR1 and CDR2 are LGHNA and YSLEER. There are 16 residues in the CDR3. CDR3 in DNA: TGCGCCAGCAGCCACCAGACAGAAACTTTTAACTATGGCTACACCTTC. Its translation: CASSHQTETFNYGYTF.

V is TRBV4-3 and J is TRBJ1-1; the D gene is possibly TRBD1 (6 bases). V was shortened by 2 bases and J by 0 bases, with 10 bases between the two germline ends. The CDR3 is 15 residues long. The V gene's germline CDR1 is LGHNA and CDR2 YSLEER. CDR3 DNA sequence: TGCGCCAGCAGCCAATACAGGGCCATGAACACTGAAGCTTTCTTT. Residues: CASSQYRAMNTEAFF.

With respect to this clone: At one of its ends the junction is not consistent with the germline gene, which may arise from a read error. This chain connects TRBV7-7 to TRBJ2-3; D gene uncertain. CDR1 SSHAT and CDR2 FNYEAQ come from the germline V gene (reference sequence). This CDR3 has 14 residues. The DNA of the CDR3 is TGTGCTAGCAGCTCCGGGCCAAGCACAGATACGCAGTATTTT. This encodes CASSSGPSTDTQYF.

The chain carries TRBV5-1 and TRBJ1-1; no definite D call. Per germline, CDR1 SGHRS and CDR2 YFSETQ. CDR3 size: 14 residues. Deletions cut 0 bases from V and 2 bases from J, with 8 bases between. CDR3 bases: TGCGCCAGCAGCTTGGATTGGGGTAACACTGAAGCTTTCTTT. Translation gives CASSLDWGNTEAFF. The full variable domain, its missing parts supplied by reference TRBV5-1 and TRBJ1-1, is KAGVTQTPRYLIKTRGQQVTLSCSPISGHRSVSWYQQTPGQGLQFLFEYFSETQRNKGNFPGRFSGRQFSNSRSEMNVSTLELGDSALYLCASSLDWGNTEAFFGQGTRLTVV.

The J gene is TRBJ2-1, the V gene TRBV5-5; TRBD2 aligns across 12 bases. Trimming took 4 bases from V and 8 from J; bases not matched to a gene: 1. This CDR3 is 13 amino acids long. The germline gives CDR1 SGHKS, CDR2 YYEKEE (reference sequence). CDR3 protein: CASSGTSGHEQFF. CDR3 DNA: TGTGCCAGCAGCGGGACTAGCGGGCATGAGCAGTTCTTC.

The chain carries TRBV5-6 and TRBJ1-1; 8 bases fit TRBD1. V shed 4 bases and J 6 bases; nucleotides not matched to a gene: 8. CDR1 SGHDT and CDR2 YYEEEE come from the germline V gene. CDR3 length: 14 residues. CDR3 amino acids: CASSQIQGVAEAFF. The DNA of the CDR3 is TGTGCCAGCAGCCAAATACAGGGGGTCGCTGAAGCTTTCTTT.

This clone was found many times. The chain couples TRBV19 to TRBJ1-5; 7 bases align to TRBD1. The V segment lost 1 base and the J segment 7 bases; nucleotides outside the gene matches: 10. This CDR3 comprises 16 residues. CDR1 and CDR2 (germline): LNHDA, SQIVND (reference sequence). The CDR3 region has the DNA TGTGCCAGTAGTATAGTCCTTGGACAGGTCCACCAGCCCCAGCATTTT. This encodes CASSIVLGQVHQPQHF. Full variable domain (missing parts from reference TRBV19 and TRBJ1-5): DGGITQSPKYLFRKEGQNVTLSCEQNLNHDAMYWYRQDPGQGLRLIYYSQIVNDFQKGDIAEGYSVSREKKESFPLTVTSAQKNPTAFYLCASSIVLGQVHQPQHFGDGTRLSIL.

This chain joins TRBV27 and TRBJ1-5; 7 nucleotides match TRBD1. This CDR3 is 13 amino acids long. Looked up from germline, CDR1 is MNHEY and CDR2 is SMNVEV (reference sequence). The trim removed 6 bases at V and 5 bases at J, leaving 4 bases unmatched. CDR3 loop: CASRGTAYQPQHF. The DNA for the CDR3 is TGTGCCAGCAGGGGGACAGCCTATCAGCCCCAGCATTTT.

This chain uses TRBV19 with TRBJ1-4; D may be TRBD1 (6 bases). V gave up 8 bases and J gave up 2 bases, with 12 bases separating them. The CDR3 covers 14 residues. Germline V CDR1 and CDR2: LNHDA, SQIVND (reference sequence). The CDR3 DNA reads as TGTGCCAGTGCGGGGGGCCCCACTAATGAAAAACTGTTTTTT. Translating gives CASAGGPTNEKLFF. Combining the CDR3 with reference TRBV19 and TRBJ1-4 gives the whole variable domain DGGITQSPKYLFRKEGQNVTLSCEQNLNHDAMYWYRQDPGQGLRLIYYSQIVNDFQKGDIAEGYSVSREKKESFPLTVTSAQKNPTAFYLCASAGGPTNEKLFFGSGTQLSVL.

This chain links TRBV7-3 with TRBJ2-3; 8 bases match TRBD2. V shed 5 bases and J 5 bases; nucleotides not matched to a gene: 9. The V gene's germline CDR1 is SGHTA and CDR2 FQGTGA. The length of the CDR3 is 15 residues. The CDR3 loop is CASSPRGGPVDTQYF. CDR3 DNA sequence: TGTGCCAGCAGCCCCCGGGGGGGTCCCGTAGATACGCAGTATTTT. The full variable domain, in which reference TRBV7-3 and TRBJ2-3 provide the parts outside the CDR3, is GAGVSQTPSNKVTEKGKYVELRCDPISGHTALYWYRQSLGQGPEFLIYFQGTGAADDSGLPNDRFFAVRPEGSVSTLKIQRTERGDSAVYLCASSPRGGPVDTQYFGPGTRLTVL.

CDR3 sequence reads: CASSFIAGAYNEQFF. CDR3 coding DNA: TGTGCCAGCAGTTTCATAGCGGGAGCCTACAATGAGCAGTTCTTC. J is TRBJ2-1 and V is TRBV27; TRBD2 agrees at 9 bases. Germline V CDR1 and CDR2: MNHEY, SMNVEV (reference sequence). This CDR3 region has 15 residues. The ends lost 3 bases at V and 2 bases at J; junction bases unmatched: 2.

The gene calls are TRBV7-8 and TRBJ2-7, with 11 bases aligning to TRBD2. J lost 2 bases, V lost 4 bases, and 4 bases had no gene match. This CDR3 comprises 15 residues. Germline-derived CDR1 and CDR2 are SGHVS and FQNEAQ. DNA for the CDR3: TGTGCCAGCAGCTGGGGGGGACTAGCGGCCTACGAGCAGTACTTC. The encoded protein is CASSWGGLAAYEQYF.

The chain recombines TRBV5-6 with TRBJ2-7; 10 nucleotides agree with TRBD1. This CDR3 is 14 amino acids long. Germline V gives CDR1 SGHDT, CDR2 YYEEEE. The ends lost 4 bases at V and 3 bases at J; junction bases unmatched: 4. This CDR3 reads CASSKRDRGYEQYF. CDR3 in DNA: TGTGCCAGCAGCAAGCGGGACAGGGGCTACGAGCAGTACTTC.

This chain joins TRBV4-1 and TRBJ2-2; D perhaps matches TRBD1 (6 bases). V dropped 0 bases and J dropped 6 bases, with 17 bases sitting between them. This CDR3 has 17 residues. Per the germline V gene, CDR1 is MGHRA and CDR2 is YSYEKL. CDR3: CASSQDYRVAESGELFF. DNA for the CDR3: TGCGCCAGCAGCCAAGACTACAGGGTGGCGGAGTCCGGGGAGCTGTTTTTT.